One and the same sample provided the 8 T cell receptor beta chains below, sequenced in a study of blood T cell repertoires in COVID-19. TCRdb's copy holds only in-frame clones and misses some; the assay was immunoSEQ multiplex PCR. The sample lists more than 200,000 clones; 86% were seen once. The specimen was peripheral blood. All receptors derive from a woman aged 45-60 years with acute or convalescent COVID-19.

The rearrangement uses TRBV3-1 (or the pseudogene TRBV3-2) and TRBJ1-5; D not resolved. This CDR3 region has 14 residues. The V and J ends lost 0 bases and 12 bases respectively, with 15 bases between them. CDR1 is LGHDT, CDR2 YNNKEL, per germline (reference sequence). As DNA, the CDR3 is TGTGCCAGCAGCCAAGATTCCGCGGGTCTGTTCCAGCATTTT. Translating it yields CASSQDSAGLFQHF.

J is TRBJ2-1 and V is TRBV3-1 (or the pseudogene TRBV3-2), with D uncertain. Germline loops: CDR1 LGHDT, CDR2 YNNKEL (reference sequence). Trimming cost V 1 base and J 3 bases, with 10 bases left between them. The CDR3 sequence is 15 residues long. The CDR3 here is CASSQVNSLYNEQFF. The CDR3 coding sequence is TGTGCCAGCAGCCAAGTTAACAGCCTCTACAATGAGCAGTTCTTC.

The chain is built from TRBV7-8 and TRBJ2-1; unclear D gene. V lost 4 bases and J 2 bases, leaving 9 bases between the germline ends. This CDR3 is built from 14 residues. Germline loops: CDR1 SGHVS, CDR2 FQNEAQ. The CDR3 sequence: CASSSSHTYNEQFF. The DNA for the CDR3 is TGTGCCAGCAGCTCCTCGCACACCTACAATGAGCAGTTCTTC.

The CDR3 region is CASRGGPSTDTQYF. The DNA of the CDR3 is TGTGCCAGCAGGGGAGGGCCTAGCACAGATACGCAGTATTTT. The V gene is TRBV7-9, the J gene TRBJ2-3; TRBD2 agrees at 7 bases. V was clipped by 6 bases and J by 0 bases; unmatched bases: 3. This CDR3 comprises 14 residues. Germline V gene lookup returns CDR1 SEHNR and CDR2 FQNEAQ (reference sequence).

The V gene is TRBV6-5, the J gene TRBJ2-1, with TRBD2 matching 11 bases. CDR3 length equals 15 residues. V dropped 6 bases and J dropped 5; count of bases not matched to a gene: 6. The germline V gene has CDR1 MNHEY and CDR2 SVGAGI. Here the CDR3 DNA reads TGTGCCAGCAGGGGACCGGGACTAGCGGACAATGAGCAGTTCTTC. This encodes CASRGPGLADNEQFF.

In its sample, this clone was seen many times. An end of the junction does not agree with germline; a read error may underlie this. This chain joins TRBV10-3 and TRBJ2-7; D is unclear. In germline, CDR1 is ENHRY, CDR2 SYGVKD. This CDR3 is built from 13 residues. The CDR3 loop is CAIRELSSYEQYF. The DNA for the CDR3 is TGTGCCATCAGGGAGTTATCCTCCTACGAGCAGTACTTC.

To note about this clone: Mismatch with germline at one junction end may stem from a read error. The V call is TRBV4-3, the J call TRBJ1-2, with TRBD1 matching over 7 bases. CDR3 length equals 17 residues. Germline-derived CDR1 and CDR2 are LGHNA and YSLEER. CDR3 protein: CASSQEIFEKRGQAVHF. The CDR3 DNA is TGCGCCAGCAGCCAAGAAATCTTCGAGAAGAGGGGGCAAGCGGTTCACTTC.

This clone was observed once. This sample also contains other DNA sequences that code for the same CDR3. The CDR3 nucleotides are TGTGCCAGCAGTCCGGACAGAAATCAGCCCCAGCATTTT. Amino acid sequence: CASSPDRNQPQHF. The chain is built from TRBV12-3 or TRBV12-4 and TRBJ1-5; a weak D match, TRBD1 (6 bases). The CDR3 contains 13 residues. V lost 5 bases to trimming and J lost 4 bases, with 9 bases between them.